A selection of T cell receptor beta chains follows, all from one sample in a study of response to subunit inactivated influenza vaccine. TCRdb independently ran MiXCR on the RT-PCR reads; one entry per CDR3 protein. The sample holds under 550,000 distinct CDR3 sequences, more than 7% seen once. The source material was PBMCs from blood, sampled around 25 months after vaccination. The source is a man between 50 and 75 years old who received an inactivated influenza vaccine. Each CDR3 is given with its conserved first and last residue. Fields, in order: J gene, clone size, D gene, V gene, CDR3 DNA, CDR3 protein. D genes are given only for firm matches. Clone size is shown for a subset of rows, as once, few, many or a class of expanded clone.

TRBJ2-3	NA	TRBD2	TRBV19	TGTGCCAGTAGTATTATGGCTAGCGGGAGCACAGATACGCAGTATTTT	CASSIMASGSTDTQYF
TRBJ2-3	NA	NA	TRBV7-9	TGTGCCAGCAGCCAAACCCTGGGCACAGATACGCAGTATTTT	CASSQTLGTDTQYF
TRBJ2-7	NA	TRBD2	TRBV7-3	TGTGCCAGCAGCCGAGGACTAGAGTACGAGCAGTACTTC	CASSRGLEYEQYF
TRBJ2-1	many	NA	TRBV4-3	TGCGCCAGCAGCCAAGAAGGAGGGGACAATGAGCAGTTCTTC	CASSQEGGDNEQFF
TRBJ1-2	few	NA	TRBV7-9	TGTGCCAGCAGCCGCCCAGTTACCCAATTAAAGGGAGATGGCTACACCTTC	CASSRPVTQLKGDGYTF
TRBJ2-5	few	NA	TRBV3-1	TGTGCCAGCAGCCAAGATATTAAGACCCAGTACTTC	CASSQDIKTQYF
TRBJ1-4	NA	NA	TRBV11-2	TGTGCCAGCAGCTTAGGAGAGGGGTGGACTAATGAAAAACTGTTTTTT	CASSLGEGWTNEKLFF
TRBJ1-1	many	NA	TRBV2	TGTGCCAGCAGTGAGCAGGGCCTTAACACTGAAGCTTTCTTT	CASSEQGLNTEAFF
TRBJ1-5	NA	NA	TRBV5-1	TGCGCCAGCAGCTTGGACGGCAGTAAGCAGCCCCAGCATTTT	CASSLDGSKQPQHF
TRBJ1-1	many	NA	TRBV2	TGTGCCAGCAGTGAGTTAGAAAAGGGGGCTTTCTTT	CASSELEKGAFF
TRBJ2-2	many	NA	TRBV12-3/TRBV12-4	TGTGCCAGCAGTTTAGCCCGGGCCGGGGAGCTGTTTTTT	CASSLARAGELFF
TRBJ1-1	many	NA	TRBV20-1	TGCAGTCCATACAAAACCGGGACTTTGATGAACACTGAAGCTTTCTTT	CSPYKTGTLMNTEAFF
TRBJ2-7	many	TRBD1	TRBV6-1	TGTGCCAGCAGTGAAGAGGGGGCCTACTCCTACGAGCAGTACTTC	CASSEEGAYSYEQYF
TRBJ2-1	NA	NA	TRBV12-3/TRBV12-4	TGTGCCAGCAGCCCGGGACCCGCTCGGCAGTTCTTC	CASSPGPARQFF
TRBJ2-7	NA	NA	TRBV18	TGTGCCAGCTCACCAGGCCTAGGCTACGAGCAGTACTTC	CASSPGLGYEQYF
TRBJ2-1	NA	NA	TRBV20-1	TGCAGTGCTAGAGATATGGAGGGTTCCTACAATGAGCAGTTCTTC	CSARDMEGSYNEQFF
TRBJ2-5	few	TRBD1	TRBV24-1	TGTGCCACCAGTGACCCAAAAGCTGACAGGGTGGGGGAGACCCAGTACTTC	CATSDPKADRVGETQYF
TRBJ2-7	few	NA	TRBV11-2	TGTGCCAGCAGCTTAAAAGTGCCTGGGCCCATACCCATCCCTCCATACGAGCAGTACTTC	CASSLKVPGPIPIPPYEQYF
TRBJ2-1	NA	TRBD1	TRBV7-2	TGTGCCAGCAGCCTACGGGACAGGGGGAGCGGGGCTGAGCAGTTCTTC	CASSLRDRGSGAEQFF
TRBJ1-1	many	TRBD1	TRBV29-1	TGCAGCGTTGAAATCTGGGACAGCAACACTGAAGCTTTCTTT	CSVEIWDSNTEAFF
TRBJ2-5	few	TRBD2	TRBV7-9	TGTGCCAGCAGGAGGGCTAGCGGGAAGCAAGAGACCCAGTACTTC	CASRRASGKQETQYF
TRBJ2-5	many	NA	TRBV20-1	TGCAGTGCTAGCTTGCCAGGCCAAGAGACCCAGTACTTC	CSASLPGQETQYF
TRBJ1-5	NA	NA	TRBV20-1	TGCAGTGCTAGAGCTGTAGTGGGCCCCAATCAGCCCCTGCATTTT	CSARAVVGPNQPLHF
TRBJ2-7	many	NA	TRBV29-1	TGCAGCGTCGACTTAACCGCGGTTGGAGAGCAGTACTTC	CSVDLTAVGEQYF
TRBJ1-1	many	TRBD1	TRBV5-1	TGCGCCAGCACCCTCCCGGGACAGGGGCACACTGAAGCTTTCTTT	CASTLPGQGHTEAFF
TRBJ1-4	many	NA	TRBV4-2	TGTGCCAGCAGCCAAGCGTTAGGGAATGAAAAACTGTTTTTT	CASSQALGNEKLFF
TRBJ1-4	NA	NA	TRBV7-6	TGTGCCAGCAGCAGTGGGTCAACTAATGAAAAACTGTTTTTT	CASSSGSTNEKLFF
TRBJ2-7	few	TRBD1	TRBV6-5	TGTGCCAGCAGTTACTCTTCCGGGACAGGGGGCCAGAAGTACTTC	CASSYSSGTGGQKYF
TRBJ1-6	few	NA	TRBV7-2	TGTGCCAGCAGCGCCTCGCTCGCGGACATCAATTCACCCCTCCACTTT	CASSASLADINSPLHF
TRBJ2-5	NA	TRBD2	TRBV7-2	TGTGCCAGCAGCTTAGGGGCTAGCGGGAGATTAGAGACCCAGTACTTC	CASSLGASGRLETQYF
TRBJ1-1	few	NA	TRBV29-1	TGCAGCGTTGATGGGCAGACACCAAGGACTGAAGCTTTCTTT	CSVDGQTPRTEAFF
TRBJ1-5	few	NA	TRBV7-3	TGTGCCAGCAGCTTAAAAGGACGGGACAATCAGCCCCAGCATTTT	CASSLKGRDNQPQHF
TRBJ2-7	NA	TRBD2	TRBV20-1	TGCAGTACCCCCACTAGCGGGGGGTACGAGCAGTACTTC	CSTPTSGGYEQYF
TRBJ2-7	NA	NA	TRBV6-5	TGTGCCAGCAGTTACGGGGACATTCCCTACGAGCAGTACTTC	CASSYGDIPYEQYF
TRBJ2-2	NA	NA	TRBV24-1	TGTGCCACCAGTGATCCGACCGCAGGGGGAGGTACCGGGGAGCTGTTTTTT	CATSDPTAGGGTGELFF
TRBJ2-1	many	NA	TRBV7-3	TGTGCCAGCAGTCCCGTGCGGGTCCACAATGAGCAGTTCTTC	CASSPVRVHNEQFF
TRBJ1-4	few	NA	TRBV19	TGTGCCAGTAGTGCGCAAGGAGTGGAAAAACTGTTTTTT	CASSAQGVEKLFF
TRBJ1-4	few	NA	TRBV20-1	TGCAGTGCTAACGACCTACTGAAGGAAAAACTGTTTTTT	CSANDLLKEKLFF
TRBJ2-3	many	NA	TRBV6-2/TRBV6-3	TGTGCCAGCAGTTTTCAGGGGCGAGGAAGTACGCAGTATTTT	CASSFQGRGSTQYF
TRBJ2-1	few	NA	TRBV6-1	TGTGCCAGCAGCGGATGGGGGGGCGCTTCATACAATGAGCAGTTCTTC	CASSGWGGASYNEQFF
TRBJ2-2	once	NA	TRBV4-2	TGTGCCAGCAGCCAAGAGGTCTTAGCGACGCCCGGGGAGCTGTTTTTT	CASSQEVLATPGELFF
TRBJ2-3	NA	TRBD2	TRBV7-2	TGTGCCAGCAGCCAGGGACTAGCGGGGGGGGCGCAGTATTTT	CASSQGLAGGAQYF
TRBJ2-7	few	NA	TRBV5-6	TGTGCCAGCAGCTTCGACCAAAACTACGAGCAGTACTTC	CASSFDQNYEQYF
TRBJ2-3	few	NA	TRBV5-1	TGCGCCAGCAGCTTCCCCGGGGGCTTGGATACGCAGTATTTT	CASSFPGGLDTQYF
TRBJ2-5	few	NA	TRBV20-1	TGCAGTGCTGTCTACAGAGCATGGGGAGAGACCCAGTACTTC	CSAVYRAWGETQYF
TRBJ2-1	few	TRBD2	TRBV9	TGTGCCAGCAGCCCTATAGGGACTATGGCTAATGAGCAGTTCTTC	CASSPIGTMANEQFF
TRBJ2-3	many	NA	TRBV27	TGTGCCAGCAGTTTGCTCGCCGTGGGAGCCGCAGATACGCAGTATTTT	CASSLLAVGAADTQYF
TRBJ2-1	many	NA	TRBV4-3	TGCGCCAGCAGCCAAGATCTCAGAGCGGACTCGGGGAACAATGAGCAGTTCTTC	CASSQDLRADSGNNEQFF
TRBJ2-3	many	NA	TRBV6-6	TGTGCCAGTCGTGGGGGTTCGAATACGCAGTATTTT	CASRGGSNTQYF
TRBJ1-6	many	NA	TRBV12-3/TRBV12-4	TGTGCCAGCAGTTTGGGCGGACCTAATTCACCCCTCCACTTT	CASSLGGPNSPLHF
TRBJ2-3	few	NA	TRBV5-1	TGCGCCAGCAGCCTAATAAAGGGGGGCGCGGCAGATACGCAGTATTTT	CASSLIKGGAADTQYF
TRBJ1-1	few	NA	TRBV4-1	TGCGCCAGCAGCCTAAAACAGTTTCGGAACACTGAAGCTTTCTTT	CASSLKQFRNTEAFF
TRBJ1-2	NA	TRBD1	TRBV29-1	TGCAGCGTTATAAAAACTGGGACAGGGGGCAGGGGCTACACCTTC	CSVIKTGTGGRGYTF
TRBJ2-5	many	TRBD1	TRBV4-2	TGTGCCAGCAGGCCCGGGACAGGGAGTCGAGAGACCCAGTACTTC	CASRPGTGSRETQYF